One and the same sample provided the 19 T cell receptor beta chains below, sequenced in a study of blood T cell repertoires in COVID-19. Clones were read by immunoSEQ multiplex PCR, and TCRdb kept only the in-frame ones, dropping some. The repertoire holds under 350,000 clones, with approximately 91% as singletons. Material: PBMCs or T cells enriched from blood (not recorded which). The receptors derive from a woman in her forties who had recovered from COVID-19.

The table lists this clone with a count of one. The V and J genes are TRBV18 and TRBJ1-1; TRBD1 agrees at 9 bases. Germline CDR1 reads KGHSH; CDR2 reads LQKENI. The CDR3 spans 13 residues. V gave up 7 bases and J gave up 1 base; unmatched junction bases: 1. CDR3 amino acids: CASWGQGNTEAFF. CDR3 in DNA: TGTGCCAGCTGGGGACAGGGGAACACTGAAGCTTTCTTT.

The V call is TRBV18, the J call TRBJ2-7, with a possible D match to TRBD1 (6 bases). This CDR3 has 14 amino acids. Germline CDR1 KGHSH, CDR2 LQKENI. Trimming removed 4 bases at V and 5 bases at J, with 15 bases between. Here the CDR3 reads CASSRFRGEDEQYF. The DNA of the CDR3 is TGTGCCAGCTCACGATTCAGGGGCGAGGACGAGCAGTACTTC.

This clone has a handful of counts. This chain uses TRBV27 with TRBJ2-5, with 9 bases identical to TRBD1. The CDR3 loop spans 13 amino acids. CDR1 and CDR2 (germline): MNHEY, SMNVEV (reference sequence). Trimming took 6 bases from V and 4 from J; bases not matched to a gene: 3. The DNA of the CDR3 is TGTGCCAGCAGGGGGACAGGGCGAGAGACCCAGTACTTC. This translates into CASRGTGRETQYF.

Comment on this clone: Mismatch with germline at one junction end may stem from a read error. J is TRBJ2-2 and V is TRBV7-7; 8 nucleotides line up with TRBD2. The CDR3 is 16 residues long. Per the germline V gene, CDR1 is SSHAT and CDR2 is FNYEAQ (reference sequence). CDR3 loop: CASSLVTGGATGELFF. For the CDR3, the DNA is TGTGCTAGCAGCTTAGTTACCGGGGGGGCCACCGGGGAGCTGTTTTTT.

The gene calls are TRBV7-3 and TRBJ2-2; a possible D gene is TRBD1 (6 bases). V dropped 1 base and J dropped 6 bases, with 6 bases sitting between them. From germline, CDR1 is SGHTA and CDR2 FQGTGA. The CDR3 sequence is 13 residues long. CDR3 residues: CASSLNRAGELFF. As DNA, the CDR3 is TGTGCCAGCAGCTTAAACAGGGCCGGGGAGCTGTTTTTT.

This chain links TRBV7-9 with TRBJ1-2; D might be TRBD1 (6 bases). Germline V gene sequence: CDR1 SEHNR, CDR2 FQNEAQ (reference sequence). The CDR3 sequence is 14 residues long. Trimming pared 3 bases from V and 7 bases from J, leaving 15 bases between. The CDR3 here is CASSFFGGGGGYTF. The CDR3 nucleotides read TGTGCCAGCAGCTTTTTTGGGGGCGGCGGTGGCTACACCTTC.

With respect to this clone: Germline and junction disagree at one end, which may indicate a read error. This rearrangement joins TRBV2 to TRBJ2-5, with TRBD1 identical over 7 bases. Germline CDR1 SNHLY, CDR2 FYNNEI. The CDR3 has 15 residues. CDR3 in amino acids: CASREDRAKEETQYF. The CDR3 coding sequence is TGTGCCAGCAGGGAAGACAGGGCGAAGGAAGAGACCCAGTACTTC.

The chain uses TRBV7-9 and TRBJ2-7, with TRBD2 matching over 9 bases. J was trimmed by 5 bases and V by 6 bases; bases with no gene match: 8. The CDR3 has 14 residues. CDR1 is SEHNR and CDR2 is FQNEAQ in the germline V gene (reference sequence). The CDR3: CASSVGLARNEQYF. CDR3 DNA: TGTGCCAGCAGTGTGGGACTAGCAAGGAACGAGCAGTACTTC.

The chain has TRBV30 and TRBJ1-2; 8 nucleotides agree with TRBD1. This CDR3 has 16 residues. Germline-derived CDR1 and CDR2 are GTSNPN and SVGIG (reference sequence). V was pared by 3 bases and J by 5 bases, with 14 bases of the junction left unmatched. In DNA, the CDR3 is TGTGCCTGGAGCCTGACCCACGGGACAGGTGTTTATGGCTACACCTTC. The encoded protein is CAWSLTHGTGVYGYTF.

This chain links TRBV27 with TRBJ1-2; TRBD1 might be the D (6 bases). V was clipped by 0 bases and J by 4 bases, with 9 bases between them. The CDR3 loop spans 14 amino acids. From germline, CDR1 is MNHEY and CDR2 SMNVEV (reference sequence). The CDR3 nucleotides read TGTGCCAGCAGTTTATCCGGGGGGCTCTATGGCTACACCTTC. As protein: CASSLSGGLYGYTF.

The CDR3 region is CASSIVLTSGTQETQYF. The DNA of the CDR3 is TGTGCCAGTAGTATAGTCCTGACTAGCGGGACTCAAGAGACCCAGTACTTC. The V call is TRBV19, the J call TRBJ2-5, with 11 bases identical to TRBD2. V trimming: 1 base; J trimming: 2 bases; junction bases outside the gene matches: 6. The V gene's germline CDR1 is LNHDA and CDR2 SQIVND (reference sequence). CDR3 length: 17 amino acids.

Points on this clone: Different DNA sequences within this sample yield the same CDR3. The chain employs TRBV18 and TRBJ2-5, with TRBD1 matching 7 bases. This CDR3 is 13 amino acids long. V lost 5 bases and J lost 0; bases outside the gene matches: 0. CDR1 is KGHSH and CDR2 is LQKENI in the germline V gene. CDR3 loop: CASSGTDQETQYF. The CDR3 bases are TGTGCCAGCTCAGGGACAGACCAAGAGACCCAGTACTTC. Filled out from reference TRBV18 and TRBJ2-5, the complete variable domain reads NAGVMQNPRHLVRRRGQEARLRCSPMKGHSHVYWYRQLPEEGLKFMVYLQKENIIDESGMPKERFSAEFPKEGPSILRIQQVVRGDSAAYFCASSGTDQETQYFGPGTRLLVL.

The J gene is TRBJ2-1, the V gene TRBV2, with D perhaps matching TRBD1 (5 bases). The CDR3 runs to 12 residues. Trimming left V 4 bases short and J 9 bases short, with 10 bases between. Germline CDR1 SNHLY, CDR2 FYNNEI. The DNA of the CDR3 is TGTGCCAGCAGTGGGGATCAGGGTGAGCAGTTCTTC. This sequence encodes CASSGDQGEQFF.

As to this clone: Other DNA sequences from this sample encode an identical CDR3 as well. The gene calls are TRBV7-2 and TRBJ1-2; D possibly corresponds to TRBD1 (5 bases). V was clipped by 1 base and J by 3 bases, with 6 bases between them. This CDR3 comprises 13 residues. The germline V gene encodes CDR1 SGHTA and CDR2 FQGNSA. The CDR3 DNA is TGTGCCAGCAGCTTAGGGGGGGACTATGGCTACACCTTC. Protein product: CASSLGGDYGYTF.

This clone has a single count. V usage is TRBV10-2 and J usage is TRBJ1-5; possibly TRBD1 for D (6 bases). The CDR3 is made up of 15 amino acids. CDR1 is WSHSY and CDR2 is SAAADI in the germline V gene. V lost 2 bases and J lost 6, with 14 bases in between. The CDR3 here is CASSEHFRGGQPQHF. The DNA of the CDR3 is TGCGCCAGCAGTGAGCATTTTAGGGGGGGTCAGCCCCAGCATTTT.

V gene TRBV27 combines with J gene TRBJ2-3, with D perhaps matching TRBD1 (6 bases). This CDR3 comprises 14 residues. CDR1 is MNHEY and CDR2 is SMNVEV in the germline V gene (reference sequence). V was clipped by 2 bases and J by 5 bases, with 11 bases between them. The CDR3 sequence is CASSLMDSRDTQYF. As DNA, the CDR3 is TGTGCCAGCAGTTTAATGGACAGTCGAGATACGCAGTATTTT.

The chain joins TRBV15 to TRBJ2-7; 7 bases align to TRBD1. The CDR3 is made up of 15 amino acids. The ends lost 0 bases at V and 3 bases at J; junction bases unmatched: 5. Germline V gene lookup returns CDR1 LNHNV and CDR2 YYDKDF (reference sequence). CDR3 DNA: TGTGCCACCAGCAGAGATTGGTCAGGGGGCTACGAGCAGTACTTC. The encoded protein is CATSRDWSGGYEQYF.

In its sample, this clone was seen once. V is TRBV2 and J is TRBJ2-1, with 10 bases lining up with TRBD2. Germline V lookup: CDR1 SNHLY, CDR2 FYNNEI. The CDR3 extends over 16 amino acids. The V gene end was trimmed by 2 bases and the J gene end by 8 bases; junction bases not matched to a gene: 9. The CDR3 DNA is TGTGCCAGCAGTGAATCGGAGCGGGAGGGCCCCGATGAGCAGTTCTTC. Its translation: CASSESEREGPDEQFF.

This rearrangement joins TRBV13 to TRBJ1-4; no clear D gene. The CDR3 consists of 14 residues. Per the germline V gene, CDR1 is PRHDT and CDR2 is FYEKMQ (reference sequence). V was cut by 7 bases and J by 5 bases, with 14 bases left in between. The CDR3 DNA reads as TGTGCCAGCACCCAAGGCAGGAGGAATGAAAAACTGTTTTTT. It is translated as CASTQGRRNEKLFF.